Shown below are 31 T cell receptor beta chains from a single sample sequenced in a study of CD8+ T cells in alopecia areata. TCR sequencing used cDNA made by reverse transcription of extracted RNA. Clones were read by immunoSEQ multiplex PCR, and TCRdb kept only the in-frame ones, dropping some. The sample holds over 200,000 clones; around 62% are singletons and the top ten take approximately 0.45%. This specimen was CD4+ T cells sorted from blood, taken at week 0. The receptors stem from a human donor with alopecia areata.

The V gene is TRBV5-1, the J gene TRBJ2-7, with TRBD1 matching over 8 bases. The CDR3 runs to 14 residues. J lost 6 bases, V lost 4 bases, and 9 bases had no gene match. Looked up from germline, CDR1 is SGHRS and CDR2 is YFSETQ. The DNA for the CDR3 is TGCGCCAGCAGCGCCGACAGGGGAAGTGGCGAGCAGTACTTC. Translated, it gives CASSADRGSGEQYF. Complete variable domain (other parts from reference TRBV5-1 and TRBJ2-7): KAGVTQTPRYLIKTRGQQVTLSCSPISGHRSVSWYQQTPGQGLQFLFEYFSETQRNKGNFPGRFSGRQFSNSRSEMNVSTLELGDSALYLCASSADRGSGEQYFGPGTRLTVT.

V is TRBV30 and J is TRBJ1-2; TRBD1 is a possible D gene (6 bases). Germline values: CDR1 GTSNPN, CDR2 SVGIG (reference sequence). This CDR3 is built from 13 residues. The V and J ends lost 1 base and 2 bases respectively, with 8 bases between them. CDR3 loop: CAWSDGQNYGYTF. The CDR3 region has the DNA TGTGCCTGGAGTGACGGACAGAACTATGGCTACACCTTC.

The chain combines TRBV10-2 with TRBJ1-1; D unclear. The CDR3 has 12 residues. Germline values: CDR1 WSHSY, CDR2 SAAADI. Trimming pared 3 bases from V and 11 bases from J, leaving 13 bases between. The CDR3 reads CASSERNLGAFF. CDR3 DNA: TGCGCCAGCAGTGAACGGAACCTCGGGGCTTTCTTT.

Comment on this clone: The junction and the germline gene differ at one end; a read error may be behind it. The chain carries TRBV7-7 and TRBJ2-5; a possible D gene is TRBD2 (5 bases). Germline V lookup: CDR1 SSHAT, CDR2 FNYEAQ (reference sequence). The CDR3 contains 13 residues. CDR3 sequence (DNA): TGTGCTAGCAGCCAAACTAGGAGGGAGACCCAGTACTTC. Translating gives CASSQTRRETQYF.

The chain is built from TRBV29-1 and TRBJ1-1; perhaps TRBD1 as D (6 bases). Germline CDR1 and CDR2: SQVTM and ANQGSEA. This CDR3 has 12 amino acids. The V end was cut by 7 bases, the J end by 10 bases, with 19 bases between. Here the CDR3 DNA reads TGCAGCGCTTCGACAGGATCTAGGGGAGCTTTCTTT. Translated, it gives CSASTGSRGAFF.

The table lists this clone with a count of one. The CDR3 bases are TGCGCCAGCAGTGAGTCGATTCGGGGTGGAGCGGACGAAGCTTTCTTT. Its translation is CASSESIRGGADEAFF. V gene TRBV10-2 combines with J gene TRBJ1-1; D not resolved. The V end lost 0 bases, the J end lost 8 bases, and 19 bases lay between the germline ends. Looked up from germline, CDR1 is WSHSY and CDR2 is SAAADI. There are 16 residues in the CDR3.

The chain recombines TRBV5-4 with TRBJ2-3; D gene uncertain. The V and J ends lost 0 bases and 2 bases respectively, with 4 bases between them. From germline, CDR1 is SGHNT and CDR2 YYREEE (reference sequence). The CDR3 contains 13 residues. In nucleotides, the CDR3 is TGTGCCAGCAGCTTGGATACCACAGATACGCAGTATTTT. Its protein product is CASSLDTTDTQYF.

The rearrangement uses TRBV5-1 and TRBJ2-1; perhaps TRBD2 as D (6 bases). This CDR3 has 16 amino acids. CDR1 is SGHRS, CDR2 YFSETQ, per germline. V was shortened by 4 bases and J by 4 bases, with 18 bases between the two germline ends. Here the CDR3 reads CASSRWGVVGYNEQFF. As DNA, the CDR3 is TGCGCCAGCAGCCGCTGGGGGGTTGTAGGGTACAATGAGCAGTTCTTC.

The CDR3 nucleotides read TGCGCCAGCAGCTTGGGACTAGCGTCCCCCAATGAGCAGTTCTTC. Its translation: CASSLGLASPNEQFF. The chain uses TRBV5-1 and TRBJ2-1, with 8 bases lining up with TRBD2. Germline CDR1 is SGHRS and CDR2 is YFSETQ. V was clipped by 0 bases and J by 6 bases; unmatched bases: 5. The length of the CDR3 is 15 residues.

V gene TRBV7-8 combines with J gene TRBJ2-1, with a tentative D call TRBD2 (6 bases). There are 18 residues in the CDR3. Trimming took off 1 base at V and 14 bases at J, with 30 bases between the two ends. CDR1 is SGHVS, CDR2 FQNEAQ, per germline. CDR3 protein: CASSLVGRSLRARGEEFF. The CDR3 bases are TGTGCCAGCAGCTTAGTAGGGAGGTCTTTGAGGGCCCGAGGGGAGGAGTTCTTC.

This clone is medium-sized in the sample. This rearrangement joins TRBV30 to TRBJ1-1; D perhaps matches TRBD1 (5 bases). Germline lookup yields CDR1 GTSNPN and CDR2 SVGIG (reference sequence). This CDR3 is built from 14 residues. Trimming took off 8 bases at V and 0 bases at J, with 16 bases between the two ends. The CDR3 coding sequence is TGTGCCGCCGGGGACTCGCCGATGAACACTGAAGCTTTCTTT. Translating gives CAAGDSPMNTEAFF.

The rearrangement uses TRBV25-1 and TRBJ1-2; D possibly corresponds to TRBD1 (5 bases). V lost 5 bases to trimming and J lost 7 bases, with 11 bases between them. There are 12 residues in the CDR3. Germline CDR1 and CDR2: MGHDK and SYGVNS. The CDR3, as DNA: TGTGCCAGCAGTCCAGGGACGGGTGGCTACACCTTC. This gives the protein CASSPGTGGYTF.

The V gene is TRBV30, the J gene TRBJ1-3; D not resolved. This CDR3 has 15 residues. The V end lost 0 bases, the J end lost 0 bases, and 9 bases lay between the germline ends. Germline CDR1 and CDR2: GTSNPN and SVGIG (reference sequence). CDR3: CAWSVDQTSGNTIYF. The DNA for the CDR3 is TGTGCCTGGAGTGTAGACCAGACCTCTGGAAACACCATATATTTT.

The V gene is TRBV6-4, the J gene TRBJ2-3, with D possibly matching TRBD2 (7 bases). Between the trimmed V and J ends, which lost 2 bases and 4 bases, there was a span of 19 bases. The CDR3 is 17 amino acids. Germline V gene data show CDR1 as MRHNA and CDR2 as SNTAGT. In DNA form, the CDR3 reads TGTGCCAGCAGTGACATCTTTGAGGGGGGGAAGCCAGATACGCAGTATTTT. Its protein is CASSDIFEGGKPDTQYF.

This clone was detected only a few times. The chain recombines TRBV30 with TRBJ1-2; D may be TRBD1 (5 bases). The germline CDR1 and CDR2 sequences are GTSNPN and SVGIG (reference sequence). The CDR3 runs to 12 residues. V lost 5 bases and J 4 bases, leaving 11 bases between the germline ends. DNA for the CDR3: TGTGCCTGGGGGGCAGGATTCTATGGCTACACCTTC. This translates into CAWGAGFYGYTF.

V gene TRBV30 combines with J gene TRBJ2-4; D might be TRBD1 (6 bases). Germline CDR1 and CDR2: GTSNPN and SVGIG (reference sequence). The CDR3 sequence is 13 residues long. V was pared by 5 bases and J by 4 bases, with 12 bases between. The CDR3, as DNA: TGTGCCTGGCTAAGGACAGAGAAAAACATTCAGTACTTC. Protein: CAWLRTEKNIQYF.

The chain employs TRBV27 and TRBJ2-5; D is undetermined. CDR3 length: 10 amino acids. Germline loops: CDR1 MNHEY, CDR2 SMNVEV (reference sequence). The V end lost 7 bases, the J end lost 6 bases, and 6 bases lay between the germline ends. In nucleotides, the CDR3 is TGTGCCAGCACTAGTAAGACCCAGTACTTC. Translated, it gives CASTSKTQYF.

This clone was observed a handful of times. This rearrangement joins TRBV4-2 to TRBJ2-7; 8 bases map to TRBD1. The CDR3 is 17 amino acids. Unmatched junction bases numbered 10, after V lost 0 bases and J lost 3 bases. The V gene's germline CDR1 is LGHNA and CDR2 YNFKEQ. The DNA of the CDR3 is TGTGCCAGCAGCCAAGATTCCAACCAACAGGGGGACTACGAGCAGTACTTC. Protein product: CASSQDSNQQGDYEQYF.

The CDR3 spells CASSHVRNTGELFF. CDR3 bases: TGCGCCAGCAGCCACGTCCGCAACACCGGGGAGCTGTTTTTT. The rearrangement joins TRBV4-1 to TRBJ2-2; D call uncertain. The germline CDR1 and CDR2 sequences are MGHRA and YSYEKL. CDR3 length: 14 amino acids. The V and J ends lost 3 bases and 2 bases respectively, with 7 bases between them.

The gene calls are TRBV5-1 and TRBJ1-2; 8 bases fit TRBD1. The germline CDR1 and CDR2 sequences are SGHRS and YFSETQ. The CDR3 sequence is 12 residues long. The V segment lost 6 bases and the J segment 7 bases; nucleotides outside the gene matches: 5. This CDR3 is CASTAGGIGYTF. The CDR3 region has the DNA TGCGCCAGCACGGCAGGGGGCATTGGCTACACCTTC.

This clone has just a few counts. The V and J genes are TRBV28 and TRBJ2-1, with TRBD2 matching over 9 bases. The CDR3 sequence is 15 residues long. Germline trimming cut 5 bases from V and 8 bases from J; bases unmatched to any gene: 10. Germline assignment: CDR1 MDHEN and CDR2 SYDVKM. Here the CDR3 reads CASSDAGGPMDEQFF. Written as DNA, the CDR3 is TGTGCCAGCAGTGACGCGGGGGGGCCAATGGATGAGCAGTTCTTC.

The CDR3 protein is CASSPRFPGGTGELFF. In nucleotides, the CDR3 is TGTGCCAGCTCACCGAGATTTCCAGGGGGGACCGGGGAGCTGTTTTTT. V is TRBV18 and J is TRBJ2-2; D possibly corresponds to TRBD1 (7 bases). Trimming cost V 3 bases and J 5 bases, with 16 bases left between them. CDR1 and CDR2 (germline): KGHSH, LQKENI. The CDR3 spans 16 residues.

On this clone itself: Other DNA variants within this sample encode the same CDR3. The chain is built from TRBV25-1 and TRBJ2-7; D unresolved. Deletions cut 4 bases from V and 4 bases from J, with 5 bases between. The CDR3 runs to 11 residues. Germline assignment: CDR1 MGHDK and CDR2 SYGVNS. CDR3 sequence (DNA): TGTGCCAGCAGTGCTTATTACGAGCAGTACTTC. Protein product: CASSAYYEQYF.

Only one count was recorded for this clone. The chain employs TRBV15 and TRBJ1-1; possible D gene TRBD1, 6 bases. Germline-derived CDR1 and CDR2 are LNHNV and YYDKDF (reference sequence). Trimming pared 2 bases from V and 2 bases from J, leaving 15 bases between. This CDR3 region has 16 residues. The chain's CDR3 is CATSRTGTRTNTEAFF. The CDR3 DNA is TGTGCCACCAGCAGAACCGGGACACGGACTAACACTGAAGCTTTCTTT.

V and J are TRBV30 and TRBJ1-5; 10 positions match TRBD1. CDR1 and CDR2 from the germline V gene are GTSNPN and SVGIG (reference sequence). The CDR3 spans 15 residues. V was pared by 2 bases and J by 7 bases, with 8 bases of the junction left unmatched. Here the CDR3 reads CAWSTSTGGWQPQHF. In DNA form, the CDR3 reads TGTGCCTGGAGTACATCGACAGGGGGCTGGCAGCCCCAGCATTTT.

The genes are TRBV29-1 and TRBJ1-1, with a possible D match to TRBD1 (5 bases). V shed 4 bases and J shed 4 bases, with 16 bases lying between them. Per the germline V gene, CDR1 is SQVTM and CDR2 is ANQGSEA. The CDR3 contains 14 residues. Here the CDR3 DNA reads TGCAGCGTTGGAGGATCAATGGGGGGCACTGAAGCTTTCTTT. This sequence encodes CSVGGSMGGTEAFF.

The CDR3 nucleotides read TGTGCCAGCAGGCTGACTAGCGGCGAAACCTACGAGCAGTACTTC. Amino acid sequence: CASRLTSGETYEQYF. J is TRBJ2-7 and V is TRBV6-6; 9 nucleotides match TRBD2. This CDR3 is 15 amino acids long. Germline CDR1 reads MNHNY; CDR2 reads SVGAGI (reference sequence). V shed 6 bases, J shed 2 bases, and the junction held 8 bases outside the gene matches.

The gene calls are TRBV29-1 and TRBJ2-5, with D tentatively TRBD1 (5 bases). Trimming cost V 2 bases and J 2 bases, with 15 bases left between them. CDR3 length equals 15 residues. Per the germline V gene, CDR1 is SQVTM and CDR2 is ANQGSEA. The CDR3: CSVERGWAAQETQYF. CDR3 DNA sequence: TGCAGCGTTGAAAGGGGCTGGGCAGCTCAAGAGACCCAGTACTTC.

The chain is built from TRBV15 and TRBJ1-2; maybe TRBD1 (5 bases). CDR1 is LNHNV and CDR2 is YYDKDF in the germline V gene (reference sequence). The CDR3 runs to 14 residues. The V end lost 0 bases, the J end lost 7 bases, and 12 bases lay between the germline ends. CDR3: CATSRDKGLGGYTF. DNA for the CDR3: TGTGCCACCAGCAGAGATAAGGGACTGGGTGGCTACACCTTC.

This clone was counted between two and nine times. The rearrangement uses TRBV2 and TRBJ1-1, with D unresolved. The ends were cut back, 8 bases at V and 1 base at J, with 11 bases in the middle. CDR3 length equals 13 residues. Germline CDR1 SNHLY, CDR2 FYNNEI. Here the CDR3 DNA reads TGTGCCAGCGAGAGATGGCAGAACACTGAAGCTTTCTTT. This translates into CASERWQNTEAFF.

The CDR3 DNA sequence: TGTGCCAGCAGCCTATGGACTGGAGACAATGAGCAGTTCTTC. Translating gives CASSLWTGDNEQFF. The chain recombines TRBV7-3 with TRBJ2-1, with D possibly being TRBD2 (5 bases). CDR1 is SGHTA, CDR2 FQGTGA, per germline. This CDR3 spans 14 amino acids. V shed 5 bases and J shed 5 bases, with 13 bases lying between them.